The 21 T cell receptor beta chains given below trace back to one sample, sequenced in a study of T cells in Graves' hyperthyroidism and ophthalmopathy. Amplified regions were TCR beta CDR3 sequences from RNA transcripts. The primer set for the first-round RT-PCR of the TCR CDR3 was HTBI. Using its own MiXCR run on the multiplex PCR reads, TCRdb lists one record per CDR3 protein. The sample lists about 840,000 distinct CDR3 sequences, roughly 40% seen once, with 8% to 9% in the top ten. Sequences were obtained from blood. These receptors were obtained from a man between 18 and 35 years old with Graves' hyperthyroidism.

On this clonotype: At one end, the junction sequence differs from germline, possibly due to a read error. The chain combines TRBV7-9 with TRBJ1-4, with D perhaps TRBD1 (5 bases). CDR3 size: 15 residues. Per germline, CDR1 SEHNR and CDR2 FQNEAQ (reference sequence). CDR3 residues: CAGSLVWGANEKLFF. DNA for the CDR3: TGTGCCGGCAGCTTAGTTTGGGGGGCTAATGAAAAACTGTTTTTT. The complete variable domain, with remaining parts taken from reference TRBV7-9 and TRBJ1-4, reads DTGVSQNPRHKITKRGQNVTFRCDPISEHNRLYWYRQTLGQGPEFLTYFQNEAQLEKSRLLSDRFSAERPKGSFSTLEIQRTEQGDSAMYLCAGSLVWGANEKLFFGSGTQLSVL.

This rearrangement joins TRBV29-1 to TRBJ2-5; D may be TRBD1 (6 bases). From germline, CDR1 is SQVTM and CDR2 ANQGSEA. The V gene lost 7 bases and the J gene lost 0 bases, with 15 bases spanning the gap. CDR3 size: 14 residues. CDR3 amino acids: CSAFRTEYQETQYF. CDR3 nucleotide sequence: TGCAGCGCATTTCGGACAGAGTACCAAGAGACCCAGTACTTC.

Here the CDR3 reads CSVDGWGNEQYF. The CDR3 DNA is TGCAGCGTTGACGGGTGGGGTAACGAGCAGTACTTC. The chain uses TRBV29-1 and TRBJ2-7, with D hard to call. The CDR3 is 12 residues long. V was shortened by 3 bases and J by 5 bases, with 11 bases between the two germline ends. Looked up from germline, CDR1 is SQVTM and CDR2 is ANQGSEA.

The gene calls are TRBV10-3 and TRBJ2-7, with D perhaps assigned TRBD1 or TRBD2 (5 bases each). The CDR3 spans 13 residues. The germline CDR1 and CDR2 sequences are ENHRY and SYGVKD. V lost 10 bases and J lost 6, with 19 bases in between. The CDR3 coding sequence is TGTGCCACCACCTCCGGGGCCAACTCCGAGCAGTACTTC. Translated, it gives CATTSGANSEQYF.

This clonotype has just a few counts. V gene TRBV5-8 combines with J gene TRBJ1-6; D is unresolved. V shed 8 bases and J shed 11 bases, with 17 bases lying between them. CDR1 and CDR2 (germline): SGHTS, YDEGEE. The CDR3 is 13 amino acids. The DNA of the CDR3 is TGTGCCAGTACCGGTGGGGAGTTCACACCCCTCCACTTT. It is translated as CASTGGEFTPLHF.

This clonotype was observed a few times. This chain connects TRBV7-2 to TRBJ2-2; 8 nucleotides line up with TRBD2. Looked up from germline, CDR1 is SGHTA and CDR2 is FQGNSA. The CDR3 runs 16 residues. V trimming: 4 bases; J trimming: 2 bases; junction bases outside the gene matches: 6. As DNA, the CDR3 is TGTGCCAGCAGCTCCCTGACTAGCGAAAACACCGGGGAGCTGTTTTTT. Protein sequence: CASSSLTSENTGELFF.

As concerns this clonotype: Just one base apart from a much larger clone, this may be a read error. The V gene is TRBV10-3, the J gene TRBJ1-5; TRBD1 agrees at 7 bases. The CDR3 is 16 amino acids. CDR1 is ENHRY and CDR2 is SYGVKD in the germline V gene. In DNA, the CDR3 is TGTGCCATCGGTGAGTCTCTGGGACAGACCAATCAGCCCCAGCATTTT. It is translated as CAIGESLGQTNQPQHF.

The rearrangement uses TRBV10-3 and TRBJ1-1; D uncertain. Trimming shortened V by 10 bases and J by 10 bases, and 22 bases separated the two germline ends. The V gene's germline CDR1 is ENHRY and CDR2 SYGVKD. The CDR3 totals 13 residues. The CDR3 here is CASSSRGRLGAFF. CDR3 nucleotide sequence: TGTGCCAGCAGCTCACGCGGACGGCTGGGAGCTTTCTTT.

The chain carries TRBV7-2 and TRBJ1-1; 7 bases agree with TRBD1. The length of the CDR3 is 12 residues. Germline loops: CDR1 SGHTA, CDR2 FQGNSA. Trimming removed 1 base from V and 12 bases from J; junction bases left unmatched: 5. CDR3 in amino acids: CASSLDRGETFF. CDR3 coding DNA: TGTGCCAGCAGCTTAGACAGGGGCGAGACTTTCTTT.

This clonotype was seen repeatedly, ten times or more. J is TRBJ1-4 and V is TRBV29-1; D perhaps matches TRBD1 (5 bases). The V end was cut by 8 bases, the J end by 5 bases, with 12 bases between. Germline CDR1 SQVTM, CDR2 ANQGSEA. CDR3 length: 12 residues. CDR3 loop: CSQGGENEKLFF. DNA of the CDR3: TGCAGCCAGGGAGGGGAAAATGAAAAACTGTTTTTT. Using reference TRBV29-1 and TRBJ1-4 for the parts outside the CDR3, the full variable domain is SAVISQKPSRDICQRGTSLTIQCQVDSQVTMMFWYRQQPGQSLTLIATANQGSEATYESGFVIDKFPISRPNLTFSTLTVSNMSPEDSSIYLCSQGGENEKLFFGSGTQLSVL.

The rearrangement uses TRBV10-3 and TRBJ2-7, with D perhaps given as TRBD1 or TRBD2 (5 bases each). V was trimmed by 5 bases and J by 1 base, leaving 15 bases between them. CDR3 size: 15 residues. The V gene's germline CDR1 is ENHRY and CDR2 SYGVKD. The CDR3 spells CAISTTGTGSYEQYF. The CDR3 coding sequence is TGTGCCATCAGTACAACCGGGACGGGATCCTACGAGCAGTACTTC.

This clonotype showed up many times. V is TRBV29-1 and J is TRBJ1-1; maybe TRBD1 (5 bases). CDR1 and CDR2 from the germline V gene are SQVTM and ANQGSEA. The CDR3 totals 12 residues. V was shortened by 2 bases and J by 4 bases, with 8 bases between the two germline ends. The CDR3 spells CSVEPGGTEAFF. The CDR3 DNA reads TGCAGCGTTGAACCGGGGGGCACTGAAGCTTTCTTT.

This clonotype was seen a handful of times. The chain uses TRBV20-1 and TRBJ1-4, with D hard to call. V was shortened by 0 bases and J by 2 bases, with 10 bases between the two germline ends. Germline V lookup: CDR1 DFQATT, CDR2 SNEGSKA (reference sequence). This CDR3 spans 15 amino acids. The CDR3 sequence is CSARDGSHTNEKLFF. The CDR3 DNA follows: TGCAGTGCTAGAGATGGGTCGCACACTAATGAAAAACTGTTTTTT.

This clonotype was counted many times. The chain recombines TRBV7-9 with TRBJ1-1, with TRBD1 matching 9 bases. CDR1 is SEHNR and CDR2 is FQNEAQ in the germline V gene (reference sequence). The CDR3 length is 14 residues. Trimming at V came to 1 base and at J to 6 bases, leaving 3 bases not matched to a gene. The DNA of the CDR3 is TGTGCCAGCAGCTTAGGGACAGGGGTCGCTGAAGCTTTCTTT. Its protein product is CASSLGTGVAEAFF. The variable domain in full, with the rest retrieved from reference TRBV7-9 and TRBJ1-1, is DTGVSQNPRHKITKRGQNVTFRCDPISEHNRLYWYRQTLGQGPEFLTYFQNEAQLEKSRLLSDRFSAERPKGSFSTLEIQRTEQGDSAMYLCASSLGTGVAEAFFGQGTRLTVV.

This clonotype was picked up a small number of times. V and J are TRBV5-1 and TRBJ2-5, with 13 bases that match TRBD2. J lost 2 bases, V lost 2 bases, and 3 bases had no gene match. Germline V CDR1 and CDR2: SGHRS, YFSETQ. The CDR3 totals 16 residues. The CDR3 loop reads CASSFGLAGEQETQYF. CDR3 nucleotides: TGCGCCAGCAGCTTCGGACTAGCGGGGGAACAAGAGACCCAGTACTTC.

This clonotype was counted only a few times. The chain recombines TRBV7-8 with TRBJ2-2; 10 nucleotides align to TRBD2. CDR3 size: 16 residues. CDR1 and CDR2 (germline): SGHVS, FQNEAQ. J lost 5 bases, V lost 4 bases, and 7 bases had no gene match. CDR3: CASSSTGTSVTGELFF. The CDR3 nucleotides read TGTGCCAGCAGCTCGACCGGGACTAGCGTTACCGGGGAGCTGTTTTTT.

This clonotype was counted at least ten times. This sequence joins TRBV7-8 and TRBJ2-5, with D possibly called TRBD1 or TRBD2 (5 bases each). The V gene's germline CDR1 is SGHVS and CDR2 FQNEAQ. CDR3 length equals 12 residues. V lost 5 bases and J 5 bases, leaving 9 bases between the germline ends. The CDR3 sequence: CASSTRDETQYF. CDR3 DNA sequence: TGTGCCAGCAGCACCCGGGACGAGACCCAGTACTTC.

This chain links TRBV29-1 with TRBJ2-2; D remains unclear. In germline, CDR1 is SQVTM, CDR2 ANQGSEA. V was cut by 6 bases and J by 0 bases, with 8 bases left in between. CDR3 size: 13 residues. The CDR3 coding sequence is TGCAGCGTACCATTGGCGAACACCGGGGAGCTGTTTTTT. Its translation: CSVPLANTGELFF.

This clonotype was detected many times. Here the CDR3 DNA reads TGCGCCAGCAGGGGGACTATGTCCGGGGAGCTGTTTTTT. It encodes CASRGTMSGELFF. The chain combines TRBV10-2 with TRBJ2-2, with TRBD2 matching 7 bases. The germline V gene encodes CDR1 WSHSY and CDR2 SAAADI. The ends lost 6 bases at V and 6 bases at J; junction bases unmatched: 4. This CDR3 region has 13 residues.

This clonotype was seen more than once but under ten times. The rearrangement joins TRBV19 to TRBJ1-4; D is undetermined. The germline V gene has CDR1 LNHDA and CDR2 SQIVND (reference sequence). The CDR3 has 14 amino acids. V lost 3 bases, J lost 0 bases, and 5 bases lay in between. The CDR3 sequence is CASSMWTTNEKLFF. For the CDR3, the DNA is TGTGCCAGTAGTATGTGGACAACTAATGAAAAACTGTTTTTT.

The rearrangement links TRBV10-2 to TRBJ2-7; tentative D call: TRBD2 (5 bases). The CDR3 sequence is 13 residues long. Trimming removed 8 bases at V and 5 bases at J, with 16 bases between. Germline CDR1 WSHSY, CDR2 SAAADI. The DNA of the CDR3 is TGCGCCAGCCGGGGTCCCGGGGAAGACGAGCAGTACTTC. This gives the protein CASRGPGEDEQYF.